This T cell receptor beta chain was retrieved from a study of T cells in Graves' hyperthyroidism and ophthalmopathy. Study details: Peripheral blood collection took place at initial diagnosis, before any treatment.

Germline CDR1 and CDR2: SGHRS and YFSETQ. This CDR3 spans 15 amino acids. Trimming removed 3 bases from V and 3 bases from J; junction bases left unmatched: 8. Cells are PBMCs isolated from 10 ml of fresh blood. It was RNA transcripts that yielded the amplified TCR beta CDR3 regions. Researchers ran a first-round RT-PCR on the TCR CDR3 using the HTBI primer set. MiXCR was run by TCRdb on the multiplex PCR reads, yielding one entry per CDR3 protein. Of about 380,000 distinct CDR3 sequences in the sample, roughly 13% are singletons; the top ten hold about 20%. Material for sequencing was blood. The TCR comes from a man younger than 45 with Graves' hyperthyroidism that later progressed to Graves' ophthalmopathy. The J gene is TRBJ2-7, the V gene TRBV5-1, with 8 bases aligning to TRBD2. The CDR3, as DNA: TGCGCCAGCAGCTCTAACCCGGGGGGGATCTACGAGCAGTACTTC. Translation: CASSSNPGGIYEQYF.